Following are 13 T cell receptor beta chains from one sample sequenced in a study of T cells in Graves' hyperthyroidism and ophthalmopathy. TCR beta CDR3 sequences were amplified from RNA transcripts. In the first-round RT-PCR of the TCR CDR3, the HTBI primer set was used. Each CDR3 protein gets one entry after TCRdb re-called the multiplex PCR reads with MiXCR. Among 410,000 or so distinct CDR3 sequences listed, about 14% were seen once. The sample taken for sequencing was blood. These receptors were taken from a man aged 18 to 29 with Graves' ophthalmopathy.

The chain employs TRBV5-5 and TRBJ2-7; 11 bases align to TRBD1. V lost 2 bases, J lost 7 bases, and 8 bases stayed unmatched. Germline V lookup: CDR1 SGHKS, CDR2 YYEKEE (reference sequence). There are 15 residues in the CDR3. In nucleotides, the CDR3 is TGTGCCAGCAGCTTCGGACAGGGGGCTGCTGGGGAGCAGTACTTC. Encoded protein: CASSFGQGAAGEQYF.

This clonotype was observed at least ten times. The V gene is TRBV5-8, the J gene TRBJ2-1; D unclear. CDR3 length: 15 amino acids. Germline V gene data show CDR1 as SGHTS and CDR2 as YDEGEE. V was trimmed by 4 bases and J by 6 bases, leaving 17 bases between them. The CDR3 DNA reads TGTGCCAGCAGCGTAGGATCCCACCAAGGCAATGAGCAGTTCTTC. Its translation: CASSVGSHQGNEQFF.

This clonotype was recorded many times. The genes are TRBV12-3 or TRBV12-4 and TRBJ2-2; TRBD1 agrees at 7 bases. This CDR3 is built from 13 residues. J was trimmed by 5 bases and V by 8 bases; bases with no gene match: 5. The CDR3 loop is CASSPQGTGELFF. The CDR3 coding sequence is TGTGCCAGCTCACCACAGGGGACCGGGGAGCTGTTTTTT.

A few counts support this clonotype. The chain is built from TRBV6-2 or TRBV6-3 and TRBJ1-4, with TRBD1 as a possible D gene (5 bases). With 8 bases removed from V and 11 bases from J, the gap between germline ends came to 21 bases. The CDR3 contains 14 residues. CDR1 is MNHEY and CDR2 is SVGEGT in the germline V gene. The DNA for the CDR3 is TGTGCCAGCCTATCAGGGCGGGAACAGTGGAAACTGTTTTTT. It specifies CASLSGREQWKLFF.

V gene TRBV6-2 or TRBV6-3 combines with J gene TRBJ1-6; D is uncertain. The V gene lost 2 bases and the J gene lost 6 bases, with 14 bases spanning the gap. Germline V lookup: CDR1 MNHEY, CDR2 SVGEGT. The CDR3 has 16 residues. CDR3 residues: CASSYRSARSNSPLHF. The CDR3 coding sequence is TGTGCCAGCAGTTACCGGAGTGCACGGTCTAATTCACCCCTCCACTTT.

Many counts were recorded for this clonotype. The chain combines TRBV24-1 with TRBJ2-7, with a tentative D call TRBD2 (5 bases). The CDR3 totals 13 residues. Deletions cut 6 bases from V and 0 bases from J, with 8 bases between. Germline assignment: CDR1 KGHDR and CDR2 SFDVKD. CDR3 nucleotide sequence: TGTGCCACCAGTCGGAGGAGCTCCTACGAGCAGTACTTC. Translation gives CATSRRSSYEQYF.

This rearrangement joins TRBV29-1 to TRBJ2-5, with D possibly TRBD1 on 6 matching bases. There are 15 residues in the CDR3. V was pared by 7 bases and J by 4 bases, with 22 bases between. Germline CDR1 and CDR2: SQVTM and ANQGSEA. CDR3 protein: CSGSLAGGGGETQYF. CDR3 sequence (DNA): TGCAGCGGGTCCCTGGCTGGGGGCGGAGGAGAGACCCAGTACTTC. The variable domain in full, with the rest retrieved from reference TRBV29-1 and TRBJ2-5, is SAVISQKPSRDICQRGTSLTIQCQVDSQVTMMFWYRQQPGQSLTLIATANQGSEATYESGFVIDKFPISRPNLTFSTLTVSNMSPEDSSIYLCSGSLAGGGGETQYFGPGTRLLVL.

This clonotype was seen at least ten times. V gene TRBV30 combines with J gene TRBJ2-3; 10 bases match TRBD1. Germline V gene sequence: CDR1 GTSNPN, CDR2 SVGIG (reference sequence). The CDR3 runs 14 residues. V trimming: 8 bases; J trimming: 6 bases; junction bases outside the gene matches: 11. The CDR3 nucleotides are TGTGCCCAGCGTAAGGGACAGGGGTGGGATACGCAGTATTTT. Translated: CAQRKGQGWDTQYF.

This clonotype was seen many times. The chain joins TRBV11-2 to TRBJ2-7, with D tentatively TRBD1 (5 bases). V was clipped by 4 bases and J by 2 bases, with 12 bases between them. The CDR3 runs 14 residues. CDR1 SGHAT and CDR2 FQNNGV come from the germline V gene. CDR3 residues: CASSSGDSPYEQYF. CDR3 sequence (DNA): TGTGCCAGCAGCTCTGGAGACAGTCCCTACGAGCAGTACTTC.

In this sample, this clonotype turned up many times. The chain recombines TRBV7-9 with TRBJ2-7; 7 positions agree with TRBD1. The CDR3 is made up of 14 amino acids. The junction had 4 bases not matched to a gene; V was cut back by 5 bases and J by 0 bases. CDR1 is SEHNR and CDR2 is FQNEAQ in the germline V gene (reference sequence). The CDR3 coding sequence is TGTGCCAGCAGCCGGACAGGTCTCTCCTACGAGCAGTACTTC. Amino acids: CASSRTGLSYEQYF.

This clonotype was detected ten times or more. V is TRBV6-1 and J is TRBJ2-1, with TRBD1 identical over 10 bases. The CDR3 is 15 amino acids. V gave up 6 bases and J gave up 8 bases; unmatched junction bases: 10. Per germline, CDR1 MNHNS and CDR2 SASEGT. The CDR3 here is CASRTGTGASYEQFF. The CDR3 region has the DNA TGTGCCAGCAGGACCGGGACAGGGGCCTCATATGAGCAGTTCTTC.

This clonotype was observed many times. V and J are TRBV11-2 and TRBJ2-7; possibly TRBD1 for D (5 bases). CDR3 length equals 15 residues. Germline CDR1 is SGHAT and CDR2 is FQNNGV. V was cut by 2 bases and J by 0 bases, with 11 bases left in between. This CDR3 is CASSLLDKSSYEQYF. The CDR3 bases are TGTGCCAGCAGCTTATTGGACAAGAGCTCCTACGAGCAGTACTTC.

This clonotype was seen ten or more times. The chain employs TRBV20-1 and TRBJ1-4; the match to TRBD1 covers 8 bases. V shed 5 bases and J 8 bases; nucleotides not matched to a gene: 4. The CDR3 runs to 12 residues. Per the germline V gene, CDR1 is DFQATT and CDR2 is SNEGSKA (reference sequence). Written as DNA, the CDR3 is TGCAGTGCTCCGGGACAGGAGGAAAAACTGTTTTTT. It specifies CSAPGQEEKLFF.